Sequencing of this T cell receptor (beta chain) was carried out in a study of T cell repertoires in cytomegalovirus infection. Study as a whole: Public TCR beta signatures indicated both CMV infection and matching HLA type.

Each CDR3 protein is one row after TCRdb ran MiXCR on the reads. The table includes some 350,000 distinct CDR3 sequences, approximately 30% detected once. Notes on this clonotype: Its antigen is not known.

This CDR3 comprises 16 residues. V dropped 3 bases and J dropped 6; count of bases not matched to a gene: 9. Germline CDR1 and CDR2: MGHRA and YSYEKL. The material sequenced was cultured PBMCs, taken from culture after CMV antigen stimulation. This clonotype was obtained from a human donor in good health (CMV status not recorded). Some clones in this sample may be carry-over from other donors' samples. The chain uses TRBV4-1 and TRBJ2-1, with 9 bases matching TRBD1. As DNA, the CDR3 is TGCGCCAGCAGCCACCCGGGACAGGGCCCTTCCAATGAGCAGTTCTTC. Translated, it gives CASSHPGQGPSNEQFF.